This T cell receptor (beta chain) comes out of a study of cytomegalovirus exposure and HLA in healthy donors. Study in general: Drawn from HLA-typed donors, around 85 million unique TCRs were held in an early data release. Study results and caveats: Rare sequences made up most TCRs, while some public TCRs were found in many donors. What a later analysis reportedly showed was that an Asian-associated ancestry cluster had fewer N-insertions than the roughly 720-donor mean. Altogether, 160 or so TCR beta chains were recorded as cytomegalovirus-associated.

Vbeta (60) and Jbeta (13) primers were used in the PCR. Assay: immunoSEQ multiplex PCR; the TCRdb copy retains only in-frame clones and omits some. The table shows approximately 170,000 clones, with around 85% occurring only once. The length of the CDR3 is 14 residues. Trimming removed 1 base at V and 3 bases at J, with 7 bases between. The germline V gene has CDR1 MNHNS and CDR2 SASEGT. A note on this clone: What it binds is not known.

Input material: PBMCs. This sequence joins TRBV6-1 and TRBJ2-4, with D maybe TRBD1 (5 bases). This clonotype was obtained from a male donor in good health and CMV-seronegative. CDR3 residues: CASSEVGDKNIQYF. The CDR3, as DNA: TGTGCCAGCAGTGAAGTAGGGGACAAAAACATTCAGTACTTC.